A selection of T cell receptor beta chains follows, all from one sample in a study of cytomegalovirus exposure and HLA in healthy donors. Assay used: immunoSEQ multiplex PCR; TCRdb lists only in-frame clones, some missing. The repertoire holds 13,000 to 15,000 clones, with about 64% as singletons. What was sequenced was PBMCs. The receptors come from a woman aged 45 to 65 in good health and CMV-seropositive. CDR3s include the opening cysteine and the closing phenylalanine or tryptophan. The order of the fields is clone size, V gene, J gene, CDR3 length, D gene, CDR3 DNA, CDR3 protein. A D gene is named only where the DNA matches it firmly. Rows may omit the clone size; those that give it use once, few, many or a size class.

few	TRBV30	TRBJ2-7	12	-	TGTGCCTGGAGTACGGGAGCTCCCGAGCAGTACTTC	CAWSTGAPEQYF
-	TRBV5-1	TRBJ2-7	14	-	TGCGCCAGCAGCTTAGGCGGAGGGAGCTACGAGCAGTACTTC	CASSLGGGSYEQYF
-	TRBV6-5	TRBJ1-2	13	-	TGTGCCAGCAGTTCTCTGACCGAGGCAGGCTACACCTTC	CASSSLTEAGYTF
-	TRBV15	TRBJ2-2	13	-	TGTGCCACCAGCAGAGATCGAGCCGGGGAGCTGTTTTTT	CATSRDRAGELFF
-	TRBV28	TRBJ1-2	10	-	TGTGCCAGTGTCTACTATGGCTACACCTTC	CASVYYGYTF
medium-sized	TRBV5-1	TRBJ2-3	13	-	TGCGCCAGCAGCTTGGGAGAAACAGATACGCAGTATTTT	CASSLGETDTQYF
medium-sized	TRBV4-3	TRBJ2-7	17	TRBD1	TGCGCCAGCAGCCAAGATATAGGGACAGGGGATTCCTACGAGCAGTACTTC	CASSQDIGTGDSYEQYF
-	TRBV11-2	TRBJ1-4	15	-	TGTGCCAGCAGCTCCCCTACAGGTTTAAATGAAAAACTGTTTTTT	CASSSPTGLNEKLFF
-	TRBV11-1	TRBJ1-3	14	-	TGTGCCAGCAGCTTCGGGGACTCCCGGAACACCATATATTTT	CASSFGDSRNTIYF
-	TRBV29-1	TRBJ2-1	12	-	TGCAGCGTTGCCGGAGCCTACAATGAGCAGTTCTTC	CSVAGAYNEQFF
-	TRBV9	TRBJ1-1	14	-	TGTGCCAGCAGCGTAGATTGGACAGCCACTGAAGCTTTCTTT	CASSVDWTATEAFF
few	TRBV4-1	TRBJ1-5	15	-	TGCGCCAGCAGCCAAGATAGAGGAGTGGATCAGCCCCAGCATTTT	CASSQDRGVDQPQHF
-	TRBV7-9	TRBJ1-5	14	TRBD1	TGTGCCAGCAGCCATGGACAGGGCGATCAGCCCCAGCATTTT	CASSHGQGDQPQHF
-	TRBV7-8	TRBJ1-2	14	-	TGTGCCAGCAGCCTCCTTCAGGGCCCCTATGGCTACACCTTC	CASSLLQGPYGYTF
-	TRBV7-2	TRBJ2-2	16	TRBD2	TGTGCCAGCAGCCGTCTAGCGGGAGGTAACACCGGGGAGCTGTTTTTT	CASSRLAGGNTGELFF
-	TRBV4-1	TRBJ2-7	15	-	TGCGCCAGCAGCCAATCTCAGATGGACAATTTAGGGCAGTACTTC	CASSQSQMDNLGQYF
medium-sized	TRBV4-3	TRBJ2-6	17	-	TGCGCCAGCAGCCAAGCTCAAAGCGCCTCTGGGGCCAACGTCCTGACTTTC	CASSQAQSASGANVLTF
-	TRBV4-2	TRBJ2-5	18	TRBD2	TGTGCCAGCAGCCAAGAGTCTAGCGGGAGGGCGTACCAAGAGACCCAGTACTTC	CASSQESSGRAYQETQYF
-	TRBV6-1	TRBJ1-1	15	TRBD1	TGTGCCAGCAGGTATGAGACAGGGGGGAACACTGAAGCTTTCTTT	CASRYETGGNTEAFF
-	TRBV30	TRBJ2-1	12	-	TGTGCCTGGAGTCCCAATTACAATGAGCAGTTCTTC	CAWSPNYNEQFF
once	TRBV29-1	TRBJ2-1	13	-	TGCAGCGGTCGGCGGGACGGCTACAATGAGCAGTTCTTC	CSGRRDGYNEQFF
-	TRBV10-3	TRBJ1-1	13	TRBD1	TGTGCCATCAGAAGGGGGCAGGACACTGAAGCTTTCTTT	CAIRRGQDTEAFF
few	TRBV29-1	TRBJ2-6	16	-	TGCAGCGCCACGGGGGGCTCGAGCTCTGGGGCCAACGTCCTGACTTTC	CSATGGSSSGANVLTF
-	TRBV30	TRBJ1-2	10	-	TGTGCCCTAGGAGAGAGTGGCTACACCTTC	CALGESGYTF
-	TRBV30	TRBJ2-7	13	-	TGTGCCTGGAGCCAAGACAGCCCCTACGAGCAGTACTTC	CAWSQDSPYEQYF
-	TRBV6-6	TRBJ1-1	16	-	TGTGCCAGCAGTTACTCGAGTCAACAGGAACCCACTGAAGCTTTCTTT	CASSYSSQQEPTEAFF